This passage covers 18 T cell receptor beta chains from one sample sequenced in a study of blood T cell repertoires in COVID-19. This table comes from immunoSEQ multiplex PCR, and its TCRdb copy is limited to in-frame clones, with some not included. This sample yields hundreds of thousands of clones, of which about nine tenths are seen a single time; under 15% belongs to the top ten. The sequenced sample was peripheral blood. These receptors were obtained from a woman aged 60-75 years with acute or convalescent COVID-19.

The chain is built from TRBV11-3 and TRBJ2-1, with 7 bases fitting TRBD2. Germline V lookup: CDR1 SGHNT, CDR2 YENEEA. The CDR3 sequence is 15 residues long. V lost 7 bases and J lost 5; bases outside the gene matches: 11. This CDR3 reads CASNTRGAGDNEQFF. DNA of the CDR3: TGTGCCAGCAACACACGAGGTGCGGGAGACAATGAGCAGTTCTTC.

The chain recombines TRBV29-1 with TRBJ1-4; D unresolved. This CDR3 region has 13 residues. Trimming removed 3 bases from V and 8 bases from J, with 13 bases in between. In germline, CDR1 is SQVTM, CDR2 ANQGSEA. The CDR3 reads CSVDVGGSEKLFF. CDR3 coding DNA: TGCAGCGTTGATGTTGGAGGGAGCGAAAAACTGTTTTTT.

This chain connects TRBV11-1 to TRBJ2-1; tentatively, D is TRBD2 (5 bases). V lost 6 bases, J lost 6 bases, and 9 bases lay in between. Germline-derived CDR1 and CDR2 are SGHAT and FQDESV (reference sequence). The CDR3 spans 12 residues. The CDR3 DNA follows: TGTGCCAGCAGACTAAGCGGCAATGAGCAGTTCTTC. Protein product: CASRLSGNEQFF.

The V call is TRBV12-3 or TRBV12-4, the J call TRBJ1-1; 8 bases map to TRBD1. V lost 8 bases, J lost 5 bases, and 7 bases stayed unmatched. CDR3 length: 13 amino acids. DNA of the CDR3: TGTGCCAGCGACCAGGGGGCGACGACTGAAGCTTTCTTT. Translation gives CASDQGATTEAFF.

As DNA, the CDR3 is TGTGCCAGCAGTTCAGACAGGGTTGGTTATACGCAGTATTTT. This codes for CASSSDRVGYTQYF. The chain links TRBV28 to TRBJ2-3; 7 bases fit TRBD1. Germline loops: CDR1 MDHEN, CDR2 SYDVKM. The CDR3 is 14 amino acids. The V and J ends lost 4 bases and 7 bases, in that order; junction bases with no gene match: 8. Looking up the rest from reference TRBV28 and TRBJ2-3 gives the full variable domain: DVKVTQSSRYLVKRTGEKVFLECVQDMDHENMFWYRQDPGLGLRLIYFSYDVKMKEKGDIPEGYSVSREKKERFSLILESASTNQTSMYLCASSSDRVGYTQYFGPGTRLTVL.

The chain is built from TRBV3-1 (or the pseudogene TRBV3-2) and TRBJ1-6; D unclear. The germline gives CDR1 LGHDT, CDR2 YNNKEL (reference sequence). Trimming removed 1 base from V and 8 bases from J, with 15 bases in between. The length of the CDR3 is 16 residues. The CDR3 protein is CASSQAGGSLYSPLHF. The CDR3 DNA reads as TGTGCCAGCAGCCAAGCGGGAGGATCCCTTTATTCACCCCTCCACTTT.

The chain recombines TRBV19 with TRBJ2-5, with 15 bases that match TRBD2. Germline CDR1 and CDR2: LNHDA and SQIVND (reference sequence). V lost 5 bases to trimming and J lost 5 bases; unmatched junction nucleotides: 6. The CDR3 runs to 16 residues. In nucleotides, the CDR3 is TGTGCCAGTAGTCTTGGACTAGCGGGAGGGCTTGAGACCCAGTACTTC. It encodes CASSLGLAGGLETQYF.

The gene calls are TRBV3-1 (or the pseudogene TRBV3-2) and TRBJ2-1, with 9 positions matching TRBD2. The CDR3 length is 17 residues. V dropped 3 bases and J dropped 3; count of bases not matched to a gene: 9. The germline gives CDR1 LGHDT, CDR2 YNNKEL (reference sequence). The CDR3 DNA follows: TGTGCCAGCAGCCACCTAGGTAGCGGGAGTCGCTACAATGAGCAGTTCTTC. It yields the protein CASSHLGSGSRYNEQFF.

The CDR3 sequence is CASSPTSGRAPFQYF. DNA of the CDR3: TGTGCCAGTAGCCCAACTAGCGGGAGGGCCCCATTTCAGTACTTC. The rearrangement links TRBV19 to TRBJ2-4; 13 nucleotides match TRBD2. V gave up 6 bases and J gave up 11 bases; unmatched junction bases: 10. Germline CDR1 and CDR2: LNHDA and SQIVND (reference sequence). The CDR3 consists of 15 residues.

The J gene is TRBJ2-4, the V gene TRBV28; 12 bases fit TRBD1. The CDR3 loop spans 18 amino acids. The V and J ends lost 3 bases and 2 bases, in that order; junction bases with no gene match: 8. Germline V gives CDR1 MDHEN, CDR2 SYDVKM. CDR3 in DNA: TGTGCCAGCAGTTTTATAGCGGGACAGGGGGCGTCCAAAAACATTCAGTACTTC. It yields the protein CASSFIAGQGASKNIQYF.

The V call is TRBV19, the J call TRBJ1-6; no firm D call. Germline values: CDR1 LNHDA, CDR2 SQIVND (reference sequence). Trimming took off 5 bases at V and 7 bases at J, with 12 bases between the two ends. This CDR3 comprises 14 residues. The CDR3 loop reads CASSFSDPNSPLHF. For the CDR3, the DNA is TGTGCCAGTAGTTTCAGTGATCCCAATTCACCCCTCCACTTT.

This chain joins TRBV6-6 and TRBJ2-3; TRBD1 might be the D (6 bases). The V and J ends lost 8 bases and 0 bases respectively, with 15 bases between them. The V gene's germline CDR1 is MNHNY and CDR2 SVGAGI (reference sequence). CDR3 size: 15 residues. CDR3 DNA: TGTGCCAGCCGTACCACAGGGCATAGCACAGATACGCAGTATTTT. It encodes CASRTTGHSTDTQYF.

The V and J genes are TRBV3-1 (or the pseudogene TRBV3-2) and TRBJ2-2; perhaps TRBD2 as D (6 bases). Trimming left V 0 bases short and J 3 bases short, with 8 bases between. This CDR3 comprises 15 residues. Germline V gene data show CDR1 as LGHDT and CDR2 as YNNKEL (reference sequence). CDR3 DNA sequence: TGTGCCAGCAGCCAAGACAGGGACTACACCGGGGAGCTGTTTTTT. This codes for CASSQDRDYTGELFF.

About this clone: Other DNA sequences of this sample code for an identical CDR3. The chain links TRBV4-3 to TRBJ1-3; no reliable D call. Trimming cost V 0 bases and J 4 bases, with 10 bases left between them. The CDR3 runs 15 residues. Germline V gene sequence: CDR1 LGHNA, CDR2 YSLEER. The CDR3 bases are TGCGCCAGCAGCCAAGATCTGGGCAGCGGAAACACCATATATTTT. Translation gives CASSQDLGSGNTIYF.

This chain connects TRBV23-1 to TRBJ1-5; D might be TRBD1 (6 bases). TRBV23-1 is an ORF, and what it does is uncertain. The CDR3 covers 16 residues. V dropped 2 bases and J dropped 5 bases, with 16 bases sitting between them. The CDR3 nucleotides are TGCGCCAGCAGTCAAAAACGCAGGGGTGTGGATCAGCCCCAGCATTTT. As protein: CASSQKRRGVDQPQHF.

The CDR3 bases are TGCGCCAGCCGGTCCAGCGGGGAGTACCAAGAGACCCAGTACTTC. It encodes CASRSSGEYQETQYF. This chain links TRBV4-1 with TRBJ2-5; 7 nucleotides agree with TRBD2. Germline lookup yields CDR1 MGHRA and CDR2 YSYEKL. The trim removed 8 bases at V and 0 bases at J, leaving 9 bases unmatched. The CDR3 sequence is 15 residues long.

The chain carries TRBV28 and TRBJ2-7; tentative D call: TRBD1 (7 bases). From germline, CDR1 is MDHEN and CDR2 SYDVKM. The germline V and J ends were trimmed by 6 bases and 3 bases, with 12 bases remaining between them. This CDR3 has 13 residues. CDR3 bases: TGTGCCAGCAGAGCAGGGGGGAACTACGAGCAGTACTTC. Residues: CASRAGGNYEQYF.

The chain combines TRBV27 with TRBJ2-7, with 10 bases aligning to TRBD2. The V gene's germline CDR1 is MNHEY and CDR2 SMNVEV (reference sequence). CDR3 size: 15 residues. V gave up 2 bases and J gave up 2 bases; unmatched junction bases: 3. The CDR3 is CASSLRSGGAYEQYF. CDR3 coding DNA: TGTGCCAGCAGTTTACGGAGCGGGGGGGCCTACGAGCAGTACTTC.